The text below deals with one TCR beta chain. The data belong to a study of CD8 T cells in Susac syndrome. Sequencing targeted TCR beta in T cells from blood (CD8+ and CD4+). Relapsing-remitting disease, either stable or active, was present in the treatment-naive patients who were the multiple sclerosis controls. Random-hexamer reverse transcription was applied to roughly 0.45 to 1 ug RNA. Amplification of TCR beta CDR3 spanned 54 Vbeta and 13 Jbeta via immunoSEQ multiplex PCR. TCRdb analysed the immunoSEQ multiplex PCR reads with MiXCR anew, one entry per CDR3 protein. The sample has roughly 120,000 distinct CDR3 sequences, more than 80% seen once. Losses at the gene ends were 0 bases for V and 4 bases for J; bases not matched to a gene: 9. The germline V gene encodes CDR1 SGHRS and CDR2 YFSETQ. This CDR3 region has 18 residues.

Sample: CD8+ T cells from PBMCs. The V call is TRBV5-1, the J call TRBJ2-6; 8 bases are a match to TRBD1. The TCR originated in a human donor with multiple sclerosis. CDR3 amino acids: CASSLETGTGIGANVLTF. CDR3 in DNA: TGCGCCAGCAGCTTGGAGACTGGGACAGGTATAGGGGCCAACGTCCTGACTTTC.